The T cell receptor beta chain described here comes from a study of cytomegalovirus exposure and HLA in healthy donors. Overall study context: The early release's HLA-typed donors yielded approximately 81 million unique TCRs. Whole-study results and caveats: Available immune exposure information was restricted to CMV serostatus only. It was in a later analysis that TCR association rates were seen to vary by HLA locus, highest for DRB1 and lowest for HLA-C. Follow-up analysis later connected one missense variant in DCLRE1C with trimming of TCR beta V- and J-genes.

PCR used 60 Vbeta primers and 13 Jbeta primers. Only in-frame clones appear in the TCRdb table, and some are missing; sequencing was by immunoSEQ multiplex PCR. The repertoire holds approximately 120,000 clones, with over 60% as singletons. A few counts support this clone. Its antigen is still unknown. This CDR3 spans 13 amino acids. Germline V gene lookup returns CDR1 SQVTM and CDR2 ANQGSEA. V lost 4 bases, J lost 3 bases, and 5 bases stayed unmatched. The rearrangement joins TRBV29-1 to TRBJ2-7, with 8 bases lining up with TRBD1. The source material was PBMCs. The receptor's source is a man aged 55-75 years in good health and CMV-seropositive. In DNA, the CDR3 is TGCAGCGTTGGTGGCAGGGGGCTCTACGAGCAGTACTTC. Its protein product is CSVGGRGLYEQYF.